The 24 T cell receptor beta chains below were found in one sample sequenced in a study of somatic mutations in cytotoxic T cells in rheumatoid arthritis. Assay: immunoSEQ multiplex PCR; the TCRdb copy retains only in-frame clones and omits some. The repertoire holds tens of thousands of clones, with approximately 85% as singletons. Material for sequencing was CD8+ T cells sorted from blood. The receptors were gathered from an adult with rheumatoid arthritis.

The rearrangement links TRBV9 to TRBJ1-3; 7 nucleotides agree with TRBD1. Germline V gene data show CDR1 as SGDLS and CDR2 as YYNGEE. The V and J ends lost 4 bases and 5 bases, in that order; junction bases with no gene match: 12. This CDR3 contains 16 residues. Here the CDR3 reads CASSTSRDSVRNTIYF. The CDR3 nucleotides read TGTGCCAGCAGCACCTCCCGGGACAGCGTAAGAAACACCATATATTTT.

CDR3 sequence reads: CASRQTGTYGYTF. DNA for the CDR3: TGTGCCAGCAGACAGACAGGGACCTATGGCTACACCTTC. V usage is TRBV5-4 and J usage is TRBJ1-2; 7 nucleotides align to TRBD1. This CDR3 contains 13 residues. Unmatched junction bases numbered 5, after V lost 5 bases and J lost 4 bases. CDR1 and CDR2 from the germline V gene are SGHNT and YYREEE (reference sequence).

This sequence joins TRBV29-1 and TRBJ2-1; possible D gene TRBD1, 5 bases. The CDR3 sequence is 11 residues long. The germline V gene encodes CDR1 SQVTM and CDR2 ANQGSEA. V dropped 6 bases and J dropped 5 bases, with 8 bases sitting between them. The CDR3 sequence is CSVDTHNEQFF. The CDR3, as DNA: TGCAGCGTGGACACTCACAATGAGCAGTTCTTC.

The CDR3: CASSQPGTYEQYF. The CDR3 DNA reads as TGCGCCAGCAGCCAGCCGGGAACCTACGAGCAGTACTTC. The J gene is TRBJ2-7, the V gene TRBV4-1; tentatively, D is TRBD2 (5 bases). The CDR3 contains 13 residues. V lost 3 bases to trimming and J lost 2 bases, with 8 bases between them. CDR1 is MGHRA, CDR2 YSYEKL, per germline.

This clone was counted a few times. V usage is TRBV4-1 and J usage is TRBJ1-2; TRBD1 aligns across 7 bases. CDR1 and CDR2 from the germline V gene are MGHRA and YSYEKL. This CDR3 has 16 residues. V was clipped by 1 base and J by 3 bases; unmatched bases: 8. The CDR3 loop is CASSQGPGGSDYGYTF. The CDR3 DNA reads as TGCGCCAGCAGCCAAGGGCCAGGGGGAAGTGACTATGGCTACACCTTC.

This clone was observed a handful of times. The CDR3 nucleotides read TGTGCCAGCAGCCAAGGGGGTAACTATGGCTACACCTTC. Encoded protein: CASSQGGNYGYTF. The rearrangement uses TRBV16 and TRBJ1-2, with a tentative D call TRBD1 (5 bases). Trimming removed 2 bases from V and 1 base from J, with 5 bases in between. The CDR3 contains 13 residues. CDR1 is KGHSY, CDR2 FQNENV, per germline.

This chain connects TRBV15 to TRBJ1-2; D not resolved. Per the germline V gene, CDR1 is LNHNV and CDR2 is YYDKDF (reference sequence). Trimming pared 0 bases from V and 8 bases from J, leaving 7 bases between. The CDR3 runs 12 residues. CDR3 sequence (DNA): TGTGCCACCAGCAGAGATCGTGAAGGCTACACCTTC. Encoded protein: CATSRDREGYTF.

This chain connects TRBV21-1 to TRBJ2-5; no DNA check was done on the table's D call, TRBD2. TRBV21-1 is a pseudogene segment. The CDR3 covers 13 residues. The CDR3 DNA reads TGTGCCAGCAGCCTCGTTGGGAGAAGTGCCCAGTACTTC. Translation gives CASSLVGRSAQYF.

The rearrangement joins TRBV4-1 to TRBJ2-7; 11 bases are shared with TRBD2. Germline-derived CDR1 and CDR2 are MGHRA and YSYEKL. The CDR3 length is 14 residues. V shed 1 base and J 4 bases; nucleotides not matched to a gene: 0. The CDR3 loop is CASSQGLAGYEQYF. For the CDR3, the DNA is TGCGCCAGCAGCCAAGGACTAGCGGGATACGAGCAGTACTTC.

The chain joins TRBV19 to TRBJ1-1; the D gene is possibly TRBD1 (5 bases). CDR1 is LNHDA, CDR2 SQIVND, per germline (reference sequence). Trimming took off 4 bases at V and 1 base at J, with 16 bases between the two ends. The CDR3 spans 16 residues. The CDR3 sequence: CASSTVWQGRNTEAFF. For the CDR3, the DNA is TGTGCCAGTAGTACCGTCTGGCAGGGAAGGAACACTGAAGCTTTCTTT. The whole variable domain, remainder taken from reference TRBV19 and TRBJ1-1, is DGGITQSPKYLFRKEGQNVTLSCEQNLNHDAMYWYRQDPGQGLRLIYYSQIVNDFQKGDIAEGYSVSREKKESFPLTVTSAQKNPTAFYLCASSTVWQGRNTEAFFGQGTRLTVV.

This clone was counted a few times. The CDR3 reads CASSSDPYNSPLHF. In DNA, the CDR3 is TGTGCCAGCAGCTCCGACCCCTATAATTCACCCCTCCACTTT. This sequence joins TRBV9 and TRBJ1-6; D not certain. There are 14 residues in the CDR3. Trimming took 4 bases from V and 2 from J, leaving 7 bases between them. Germline lookup yields CDR1 SGDLS and CDR2 YYNGEE.

The chain links TRBV6-5 to TRBJ1-1; D uncertain. V was cut by 3 bases and J by 3 bases, with 2 bases left in between. CDR1 and CDR2 from the germline V gene are MNHEY and SVGAGI. The CDR3 is 11 amino acids. This CDR3 is CASSYYTEAFF. CDR3 in DNA: TGTGCCAGCAGTTATTACACTGAAGCTTTCTTT.

The chain is built from TRBV6-5 and TRBJ1-2; D perhaps matches TRBD1 (5 bases). The CDR3 covers 12 residues. Germline CDR1 reads MNHEY; CDR2 reads SVGAGI. With 10 bases removed from V and 2 bases from J, the gap between germline ends came to 11 bases. The CDR3 bases are TGTGCCACGACGGGGACCAACTATGGCTACACCTTC. It encodes CATTGTNYGYTF.

Here the CDR3 DNA reads TGTGCCAGCAGCAGTCACCTGGGCGGGAGTTGGGATGAGCAGTTCTTC. Its translation: CASSSHLGGSWDEQFF. V gene TRBV11-3 combines with J gene TRBJ2-1; 7 bases agree with TRBD2. The J segment lost 8 bases and the V segment lost 5 bases, leaving 15 bases of the junction unmatched. The CDR3 extends over 16 amino acids. CDR1 is SGHNT, CDR2 YENEEA, per germline. Filled out from reference TRBV11-3 and TRBJ2-1, the complete variable domain reads EAGVVQSPRYKIIEKKQPVAFWCNPISGHNTLYWYLQNLGQGPELLIRYENEEAVDDSQLPKDRFSAERLKGVDSTLKIQPAELGDSAVYLCASSSHLGGSWDEQFFGPGTRLTVL.

The chain uses TRBV5-1 and TRBJ1-1, with D unclear. The CDR3 totals 12 residues. Germline CDR1 reads SGHRS; CDR2 reads YFSETQ. V shed 2 bases and J shed 8 bases, with 10 bases lying between them. The CDR3 sequence is CASSLSGSEAFF. DNA for the CDR3: TGCGCCAGCAGCTTAAGTGGTAGCGAAGCTTTCTTT.

The chain has TRBV30 and TRBJ2-5; D gene unclear. Per the germline V gene, CDR1 is GTSNPN and CDR2 is SVGIG (reference sequence). The CDR3 extends over 12 amino acids. The V and J ends lost 1 base and 5 bases respectively, with 8 bases between them. The CDR3 spells CAWSGDGETQYF. The CDR3 nucleotides read TGTGCCTGGAGTGGGGATGGGGAGACCCAGTACTTC.

The chain is built from TRBV28 and TRBJ2-3; 8 bases align to TRBD1. Germline-derived CDR1 and CDR2 are MDHEN and SYDVKM. CDR3 size: 15 residues. With 6 bases clipped from V and 1 base from J, the junction kept 6 bases outside the gene matches. The CDR3 loop reads CASSPDRGGTDTQYF. In DNA, the CDR3 is TGTGCCAGCAGCCCCGACAGGGGTGGCACAGATACGCAGTATTTT.

The chain joins TRBV11-3 to TRBJ2-7, with D uncertain. V lost 6 bases and J lost 6, with 12 bases in between. This CDR3 spans 12 amino acids. CDR1 and CDR2 (germline): SGHNT, YENEEA. The CDR3 protein is CASRFGGSEQYF. CDR3 DNA: TGTGCCAGCAGGTTCGGTGGTTCCGAGCAGTACTTC.

The chain combines TRBV29-1 with TRBJ1-2; D gene unclear. The CDR3 contains 13 residues. Germline-derived CDR1 and CDR2 are SQVTM and ANQGSEA. V was shortened by 6 bases and J by 2 bases, with 13 bases between the two germline ends. The CDR3 loop reads CSVPDGRNYGYTF. The CDR3 DNA reads TGCAGCGTACCCGATGGCCGGAACTATGGCTACACCTTC. Full variable domain (missing parts from reference TRBV29-1 and TRBJ1-2): SAVISQKPSRDICQRGTSLTIQCQVDSQVTMMFWYRQQPGQSLTLIATANQGSEATYESGFVIDKFPISRPNLTFSTLTVSNMSPEDSSIYLCSVPDGRNYGYTFGSGTRLTVV.

The count of this clone is one. The chain carries TRBV15 and TRBJ2-3; D not resolved. The germline gives CDR1 LNHNV, CDR2 YYDKDF (reference sequence). This CDR3 contains 14 residues. V was clipped by 1 base and J by 2 bases, with 7 bases between them. As DNA, the CDR3 is TGTGCCACCAGCAGAGTACGGATCACAGATACGCAGTATTTT. As protein: CATSRVRITDTQYF.

This clone turned up a few times. The chain joins TRBV2 to TRBJ1-5, with 7 bases that match TRBD1. Germline values: CDR1 SNHLY, CDR2 FYNNEI. The CDR3 has 15 amino acids. V dropped 6 bases and J dropped 4; count of bases not matched to a gene: 9. This CDR3 reads CASSLGAGGNQPQHF. In DNA form, the CDR3 reads TGTGCCAGCAGCCTGGGAGCAGGGGGAAATCAGCCCCAGCATTTT. Together with reference TRBV2 and TRBJ1-5, the CDR3 gives the full variable domain: EPEVTQTPSHQVTQMGQEVILRCVPISNHLYFYWYRQILGQKVEFLVSFYNNEISEKSEIFDDQFSVERPDGSNFTLKIRSTKLEDSAMYFCASSLGAGGNQPQHFGDGTRLSIL.

This chain connects TRBV28 to TRBJ2-7, with no clear D. The V and J ends lost 7 bases and 2 bases respectively, with 12 bases between them. Germline V gene data show CDR1 as MDHEN and CDR2 as SYDVKM. The CDR3 has 13 residues. CDR3 nucleotide sequence: TGTGCCAGCACTCCCCCTGACACCTACGAGCAGTACTTC. Its protein product is CASTPPDTYEQYF.

The J gene is TRBJ2-7, the V gene TRBV28, with 8 bases identical to TRBD1. The CDR3 loop spans 14 amino acids. V shed 5 bases and J 1 base; nucleotides not matched to a gene: 4. Germline CDR1 is MDHEN and CDR2 is SYDVKM. The CDR3 loop reads CASSRTGKSYEQYF. As DNA, the CDR3 is TGTGCCAGCAGTCGGACAGGGAAGTCCTACGAGCAGTACTTC.

This clone was observed a few times. The V and J genes are TRBV6-6 and TRBJ2-7, with 8 bases identical to TRBD2. Germline assignment: CDR1 MNHNY and CDR2 SVGAGI (reference sequence). The length of the CDR3 is 14 residues. V shed 2 bases and J 1 base; nucleotides not matched to a gene: 1. In DNA, the CDR3 is TGTGCCAGCAGTTACGCTAGCGGGTCCTACGAGCAGTACTTC. This gives the protein CASSYASGSYEQYF.